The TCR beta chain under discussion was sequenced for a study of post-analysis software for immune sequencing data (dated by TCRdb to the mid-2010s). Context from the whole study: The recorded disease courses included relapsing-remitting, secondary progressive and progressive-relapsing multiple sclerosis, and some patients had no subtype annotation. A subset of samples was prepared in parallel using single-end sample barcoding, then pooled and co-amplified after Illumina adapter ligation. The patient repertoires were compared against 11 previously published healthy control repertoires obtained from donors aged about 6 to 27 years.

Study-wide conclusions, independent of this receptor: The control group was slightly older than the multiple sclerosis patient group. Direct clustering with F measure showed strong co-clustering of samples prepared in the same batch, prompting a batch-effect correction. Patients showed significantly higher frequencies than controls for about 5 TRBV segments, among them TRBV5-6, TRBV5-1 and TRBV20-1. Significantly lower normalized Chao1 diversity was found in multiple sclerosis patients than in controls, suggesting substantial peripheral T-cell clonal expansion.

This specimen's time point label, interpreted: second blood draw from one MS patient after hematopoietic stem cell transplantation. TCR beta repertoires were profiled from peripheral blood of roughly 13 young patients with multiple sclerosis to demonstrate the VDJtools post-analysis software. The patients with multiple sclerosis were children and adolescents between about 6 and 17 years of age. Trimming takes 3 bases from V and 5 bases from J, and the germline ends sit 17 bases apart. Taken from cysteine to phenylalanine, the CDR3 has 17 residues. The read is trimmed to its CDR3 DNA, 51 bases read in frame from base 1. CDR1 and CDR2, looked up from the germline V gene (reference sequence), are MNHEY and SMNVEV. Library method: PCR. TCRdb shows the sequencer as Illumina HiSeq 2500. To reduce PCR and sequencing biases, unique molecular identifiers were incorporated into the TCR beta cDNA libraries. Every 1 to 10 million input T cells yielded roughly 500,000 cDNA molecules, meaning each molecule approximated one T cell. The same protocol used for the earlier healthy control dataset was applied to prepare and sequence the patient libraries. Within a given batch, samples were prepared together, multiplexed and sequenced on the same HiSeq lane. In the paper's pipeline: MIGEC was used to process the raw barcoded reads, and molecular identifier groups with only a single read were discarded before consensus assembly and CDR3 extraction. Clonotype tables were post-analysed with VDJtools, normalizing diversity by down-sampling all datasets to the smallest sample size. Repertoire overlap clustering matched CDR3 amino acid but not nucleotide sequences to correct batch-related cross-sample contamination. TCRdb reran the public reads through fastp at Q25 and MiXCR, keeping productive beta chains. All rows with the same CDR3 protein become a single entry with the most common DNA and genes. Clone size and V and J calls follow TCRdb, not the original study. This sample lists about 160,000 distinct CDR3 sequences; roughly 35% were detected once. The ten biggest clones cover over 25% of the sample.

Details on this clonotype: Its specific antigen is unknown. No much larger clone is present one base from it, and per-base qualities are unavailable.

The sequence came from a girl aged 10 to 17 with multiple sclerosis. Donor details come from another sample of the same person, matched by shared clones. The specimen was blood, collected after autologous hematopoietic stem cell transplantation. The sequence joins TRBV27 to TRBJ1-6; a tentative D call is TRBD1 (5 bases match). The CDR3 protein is CASSFLGDLGDNSPLHF. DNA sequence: TGTGCCAGCAGTTTTTTGGGTGATTTGGGGGATAATTCACCCCTCCACTTT.